This T cell receptor beta chain was identified in a study of shared clonotypes between healthy human individuals. Looking at the study overall: The study enrolled a couple of women and three men aged 18 to 49. Per donor, three plates held CD4 naive cells, three held CD4 memory, two held CD8 naive and one held CD8 memory.

With respect to this clone: The antigen is not known.

Using immunoSEQ multiplex PCR, the repertoire was profiled, and TCRdb retains in-frame clones only, with some absent. The sample lists hundreds of thousands of clones; 80% to 95% were seen once. The study, taken as a whole, reports: In general, naive subsets displayed greater estimated richness than memory subsets did. Shared clonotypes: 4.5% to 5% naive CD4, about 3.5% naive CD8, 2.3% memory CD4, approximately 0.41% memory CD8.

Germline V CDR1 and CDR2: MDHEN, SYDVKM. This CDR3 contains 11 residues. V was pared by 6 bases and J by 13 bases, with 13 bases between. Positive CCR7 selection of CD45RO-negative cells yielded the naive CD8 cells, and terminally differentiated effector memory CD45RA+ cells were excluded. The chain carries TRBV28 and TRBJ2-1; a possible D gene is TRBD2 (6 bases). The clonotype was recovered from a man aged 25 to 40 in good health. The sequenced material came from naive CD8+ T cells sorted from blood. The CDR3 reads CASSFSGPQFF. The CDR3 coding sequence is TGTGCCAGCAGCTTTAGCGGCCCTCAGTTCTTC.